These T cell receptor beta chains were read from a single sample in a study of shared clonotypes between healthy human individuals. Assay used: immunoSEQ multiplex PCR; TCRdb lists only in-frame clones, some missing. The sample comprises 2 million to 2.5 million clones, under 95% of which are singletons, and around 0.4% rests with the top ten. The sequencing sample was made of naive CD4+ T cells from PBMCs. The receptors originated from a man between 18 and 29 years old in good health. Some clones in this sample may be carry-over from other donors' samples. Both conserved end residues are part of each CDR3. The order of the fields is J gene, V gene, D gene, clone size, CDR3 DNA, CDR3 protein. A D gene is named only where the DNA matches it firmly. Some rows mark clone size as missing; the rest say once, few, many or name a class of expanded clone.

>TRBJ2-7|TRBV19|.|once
TGTGCCAGTAGTAGAACAGGGAAGTTATACGAGCAGTACTTC
CASSRTGKLYEQYF
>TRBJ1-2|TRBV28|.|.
TGTGCCAGCAAGTCGGCGGGGTTCTCCATCTATGGCTACACCTTC
CASKSAGFSIYGYTF
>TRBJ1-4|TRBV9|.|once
TGTGCCAGCAGCCTGACAGGTGCTGGTGAAAAACTGTTTTTT
CASSLTGAGEKLFF
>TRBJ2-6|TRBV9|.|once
TGTGCCAGCAAGAAGGAGGCTGGCGGACAGGACTACTCTGGGGCCAACGTCCTGACTTTC
CASKKEAGGQDYSGANVLTF
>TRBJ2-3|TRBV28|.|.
TGTGCCAGCAGGGGGTATGAGTTGAGCACAGATACGCAGTATTTT
CASRGYELSTDTQYF
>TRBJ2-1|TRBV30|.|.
TGTGCCTGGAGCCTCCTCAGGGCGGCTGAGCAGTTCTTC
CAWSLLRAAEQFF
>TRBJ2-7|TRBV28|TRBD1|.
TGTGCCAGCAGTCGAGGGGGCTCCAACGAGCAGTACTTC
CASSRGGSNEQYF
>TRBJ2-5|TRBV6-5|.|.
TGTGCCAGCAGACTGACAGCCCACACAGCGGGGACCCAGTACTTC
CASRLTAHTAGTQYF
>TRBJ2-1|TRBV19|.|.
TGTGCCAGTAGTAGCGGGCAGGCAGGTCTGTTCTTC
CASSSGQAGLFF
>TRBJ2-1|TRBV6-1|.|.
TGTGCCAGCAGTGTTCGGTACAATGAGCAGTTCTTC
CASSVRYNEQFF
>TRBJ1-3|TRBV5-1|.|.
TGCGCCAGCACTGGGGGCGCTGTAGGGTCTGGAAACACCATATATTTT
CASTGGAVGSGNTIYF
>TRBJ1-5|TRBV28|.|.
TGTGCCAGCAGTTTTGAGGTAGTCAATCAGCCCCAGCATTTT
CASSFEVVNQPQHF
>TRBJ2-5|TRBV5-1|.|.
.
CASSVGPGETQYF
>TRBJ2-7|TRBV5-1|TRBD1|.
TGCGCCAGCAGCTGGGGACAGAGCTACGAGCAGTACTTC
CASSWGQSYEQYF
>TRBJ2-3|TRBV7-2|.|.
TGTGCCAGCAGCTTAGTTGGAGGACGCACAGATACGCAGTATTTT
CASSLVGGRTDTQYF
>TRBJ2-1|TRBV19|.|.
TGTGCCAGTAGTATAGGGGACTTCCCTCTCGGTGAGCAGTTCTTC
CASSIGDFPLGEQFF
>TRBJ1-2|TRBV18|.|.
TGTGCCAGCTCACTGACACTGGAGGGAGCTAACTATGGCTACACCTTC
CASSLTLEGANYGYTF
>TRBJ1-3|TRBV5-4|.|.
TGTGCCAGCAGCTTGGACAGGGTTGGAAACACCATATATTTT
CASSLDRVGNTIYF
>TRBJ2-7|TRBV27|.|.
TGTGCCAGCAGTTTATCCGGGACGGCTTCGGGGGAGCAGTACTTC
CASSLSGTASGEQYF
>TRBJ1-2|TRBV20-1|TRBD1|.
TGCAGTGCCAGGACAGGGTACGGCTACACCTTC
CSARTGYGYTF